Detailed here is one T cell receptor (beta chain). Its antigen is not identified. This entry comes from a study of CD8+CD57+ T cells in acquired aplastic anemia. The overall study: DNA from sorted CD4+ and CD8+ cells averaged roughly 3.2 ug.

Investigators profiled TCR beta VDJ and CDR3 from genomic DNA template. TCRdb passed the reads through MiXCR, listing each CDR3 protein once. The sample shows around 150,000 distinct CDR3 sequences, around half of them seen only once. Flow cytometry had shown expanded CD8+CD57+ cells in the patients chosen for sequencing. Severe acquired aplastic anemia affected all patients. The study, taken as a whole, reports: Almost 30 CD8+ CDR3 sequences occurred in both the patients and the controls.

The TCR was taken from a human donor with aplastic anemia. Sequenced: sorted CD4+, CD8+, or CD8+CD57+ T cells (not recorded which) from PBMCs.

The CDR3 DNA follows: TGCAGCGTCCACAGGGACGGGGTGACTGAAGCTTTCTTT. It yields the protein CSVHRDGVTEAFF. The chain links TRBV29-1 to TRBJ1-1, with D tentatively TRBD1 (6 bases). V shed 6 bases and J shed 5 bases, with 16 bases lying between them. The CDR3 loop spans 13 amino acids. CDR1 is SQVTM, CDR2 ANQGSEA, per germline.